The rows below give T cell receptor beta chains drawn from one sample of a study of tumor and adjacent non-tumor tissue in lung cancer. TCRdb analysed the multiplex PCR reads with MiXCR anew, one entry per CDR3 protein. The data hold about 70,000 distinct CDR3 sequences, with roughly 72% observed a single time. The sequenced material came from lung tumor tissue. Source of these receptors: a man in his 60s with non-small cell lung cancer. Both conserved end residues are part of each CDR3. Each record gives: V gene, clone size, J gene, D gene, CDR3 DNA, CDR3 protein. D genes are given only for firm matches. Part of the rows lack a size; the others show once, few, many or a class for expanded clones.

TRBV20-1,-,TRBJ2-1,-,TGCATTGCTAGACTGGCGGGATATGGCAATGAGCAGTTCTTC,CIARLAGYGNEQFF
TRBV5-4,-,TRBJ2-3,TRBD2,TGTGCCAACAGCCCTATCGAGCGGGAGCCGGGAGATATGCAATATTTT,CANSPIEREPGDMQYF
TRBV6-5,once,TRBJ2-7,TRBD2,TGTACCAGCAGTTACTCGAGGCGGGAGATGGCCGAACAGTATTTC,CTSSYSRREMAEQYF
TRBV20-1,-,TRBJ1-2,-,TGCAGTGCATGTAGGGGTGCCCTTTATGGCTACACCTTC,CSACRGALYGYTF
TRBV2,-,TRBJ1-5,-,TGTGCCAGCAGAGAGGAACAGGGAGGCAATCAGCCCCAGCATTTT,CASREEQGGNQPQHF
TRBV28,-,TRBJ1-2,-,TGTGCCAGTAGTTCGGGGGGTACACCTCATGGCTGCACCTTC,CASSSGGTPHGCTF
TRBV12-3/TRBV12-4,many,TRBJ1-2,-,TGTGCCAGCAGTTCTGGACAGTATGGCTACACCTTC,CASSSGQYGYTF
TRBV28,-,TRBJ2-2,TRBD1,TGTGCCAGCCGTATCTCGACGTTCGTGGGGACAGCGAACACCGGGGAGCTGTTTTTT,CASRISTFVGTANTGELFF
TRBV12-3/TRBV12-4,once,TRBJ1-2,-,TGTACCAGCAGTTCGAGGGGCGACGGCTACACCTTC,CTSSSRGDGYTF
TRBV18,-,TRBJ2-5,TRBD2,TGTGCCAGCTCACCACCGACTAGCGGACAAGAGACCCAGTACTTC,CASSPPTSGQETQYF
TRBV11-3,-,TRBJ1-1,-,TGTGTCAGCAGCTTAGGAGGGGAGGGCACTGAAACTTTCTTT,CVSSLGGEGTETFF
TRBV6-1,once,TRBJ2-5,TRBD2,TGTGCCAGCAGTGGAATAGGAGCGGGAGTTTTTTTTGAGACCCAGCACTTC,CASSGIGAGVFFETQHF
TRBV5-5,many,TRBJ1-1,-,TGTGCCAGCAGCCCGGCCCTTATAGAGAACACTGAAGCTTTCTTT,CASSPALIENTEAFF
TRBV20-1,-,TRBJ1-4,-,TGTAGTGCTAGAGAGTTGATCGGTGAAAAACTGTTTTTT,CSARELIGEKLFF
TRBV29-1,-,TRBJ1-1,-,TGTAGCGGAAATACAAGGGGAGGCACTGAAGCTTTCTTT,CSGNTRGGTEAFF
TRBV6-5,many,TRBJ2-7,TRBD2,TGTGCCAGCAGTTACTACTCCCCAAGACTAGCGGGAAGCGAGCAGTACTTC,CASSYYSPRLAGSEQYF
TRBV6-5,many,TRBJ2-6,TRBD1,TGTGCCAGCAGTTACCTCCTAAGGACAGGGGGCGCGTTGGGGGCCAACGTCCTGACTTTC,CASSYLLRTGGALGANVLTF
TRBV5-1,few,TRBJ1-6,-,TGCGCCAGCAGCTTTTACAGCTTTAATTCACCCCTCCACTTT,CASSFYSFNSPLHF
TRBV28,-,TRBJ1-1,-,TGTGCCAGCACTCTCCGCAGGAAAGTCGCTGAAGCTTTCTTT,CASTLRRKVAEAFF
TRBV7-3,once,TRBJ2-7,TRBD2,TGTGCCAGCAGCTTAGCGGGAGGCTCCTACGAGCAGTACTTC,CASSLAGGSYEQYF
TRBV20-1,-,TRBJ2-1,TRBD2,TGCAGTGCTTTCCAAAGCGGGAGGACATACGATGAGCAGTTTTTC,CSAFQSGRTYDEQFF
TRBV6-1,many,TRBJ2-5,-,TGTGCCAGCAGTGAACTGGGGGGGGGCGGCGGCGAGACCCAGTACTTC,CASSELGGGGGETQYF
TRBV6-5,-,TRBJ2-4,-,TGTGCCAGCAGTTACAACCGTGGTTCGGTGAACATCCAGTACTTC,CASSYNRGSVNIQYF
TRBV20-1,many,TRBJ1-2,TRBD1,TGCAGTGCATATTCCGGGACAGGGTTTTCTAACTATGGCTACACCTTC,CSAYSGTGFSNYGYTF
TRBV11-1,-,TRBJ2-7,TRBD1,TGTGCCAGCAGCCCACAGGGGGCGTACGAGCAATACTTC,CASSPQGAYEQYF
TRBV20-1,-,TRBJ2-7,TRBD2,TGCAATGTGCGGGGACTAGCGGGAAACGAGCAGTACTTC,CNVRGLAGNEQYF
TRBV6-5,many,TRBJ1-1,-,TGTGCCAGCAGTTGGACGGAGAACACTGAAGCTTTCTTT,CASSWTENTEAFF
TRBV20-1,-,TRBJ1-1,TRBD1,TGTAGTGCCGGACTCCGGGACAGGGACAATGAAGCTTTCTTT,CSAGLRDRDNEAFF
TRBV5-1,once,TRBJ2-7,TRBD2,TGCGCCAGCACCTCTGGCGGGAGTTCCGGGTCCTACGAGCAGTACTTC,CASTSGGSSGSYEQYF
TRBV6-6,-,TRBJ2-1,TRBD1,TGTGCTAGCAGTTCACGGACAGGGGGCTACAATGAGCAGTTCTTC,CASSSRTGGYNEQFF
TRBV29-1,many,TRBJ2-7,TRBD2,TGCAGCGTTGAAGACGGGAGGGCCTACGAGCAGTACTTC,CSVEDGRAYEQYF
TRBV20-1,few,TRBJ2-7,TRBD2,TGCAATGCTAGCGGGGCCTCCTACGAGCAGTATTTC,CNASGASYEQYF